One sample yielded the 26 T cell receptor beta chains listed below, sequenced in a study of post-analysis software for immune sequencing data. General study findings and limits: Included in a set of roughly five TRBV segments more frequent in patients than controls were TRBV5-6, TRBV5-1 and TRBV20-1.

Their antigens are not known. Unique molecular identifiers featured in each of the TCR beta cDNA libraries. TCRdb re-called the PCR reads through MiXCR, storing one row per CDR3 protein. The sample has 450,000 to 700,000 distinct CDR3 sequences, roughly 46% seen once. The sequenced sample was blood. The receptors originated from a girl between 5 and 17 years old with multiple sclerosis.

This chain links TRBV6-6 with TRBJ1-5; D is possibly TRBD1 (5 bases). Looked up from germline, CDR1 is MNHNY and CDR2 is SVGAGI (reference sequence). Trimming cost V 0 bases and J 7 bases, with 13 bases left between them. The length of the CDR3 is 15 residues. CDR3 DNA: TGTGCCAGCAGTTACTCCTCAGGGTCTTTCCAGCCCCAGCATTTT. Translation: CASSYSSGSFQPQHF.

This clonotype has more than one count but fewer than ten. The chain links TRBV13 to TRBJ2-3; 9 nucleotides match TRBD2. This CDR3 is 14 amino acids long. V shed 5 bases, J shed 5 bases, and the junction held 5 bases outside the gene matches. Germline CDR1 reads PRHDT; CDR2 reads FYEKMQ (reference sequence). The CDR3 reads CASSPRREGDTQYF. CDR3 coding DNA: TGTGCCAGCAGCCCCCGGCGGGAGGGAGATACGCAGTATTTT. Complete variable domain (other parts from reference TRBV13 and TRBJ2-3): AAGVIQSPRHLIKEKRETATLKCYPIPRHDTVYWYQQGPGQDPQFLISFYEKMQSDKGSIPDRFSAQQFSDYHSELNMSSLELGDSALYFCASSPRREGDTQYFGPGTRLTVL.

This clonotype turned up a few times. The CDR3 spells CASSLTGTRSYEQYF. The CDR3 DNA sequence: TGTGCCAGCAGTCTAACCGGGACAAGATCTTACGAGCAGTACTTC. This chain joins TRBV7-9 and TRBJ2-7; D perhaps matches TRBD1 (6 bases). V was cut by 6 bases and J by 4 bases, with 19 bases left in between. CDR1 is SEHNR, CDR2 FQNEAQ, per germline (reference sequence). The CDR3 runs to 15 residues.

The DNA of the CDR3 is TGTGCCAGCAGCGACACAGGGCTGCCCTCCTACAATGAGCAGTTCTTC. It encodes CASSDTGLPSYNEQFF. This chain joins TRBV7-6 and TRBJ2-1, with D possibly TRBD1 on 6 matching bases. Germline loops: CDR1 SGHVS, CDR2 FNYEAQ. This CDR3 spans 16 amino acids. V was pared by 5 bases and J by 0 bases, with 14 bases between.

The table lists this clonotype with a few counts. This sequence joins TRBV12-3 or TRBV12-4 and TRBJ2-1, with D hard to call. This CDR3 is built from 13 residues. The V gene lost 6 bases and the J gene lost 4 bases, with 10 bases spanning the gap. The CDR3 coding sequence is TGTGCCAGCAGCGGCCAGACATACAATGAGCAGTTCTTC. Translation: CASSGQTYNEQFF.

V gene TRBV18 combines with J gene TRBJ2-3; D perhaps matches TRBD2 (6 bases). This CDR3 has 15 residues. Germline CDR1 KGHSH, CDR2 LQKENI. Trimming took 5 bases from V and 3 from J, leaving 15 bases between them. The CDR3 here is CASSSDWEVTDTQYF. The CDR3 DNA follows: TGTGCCAGCTCATCCGACTGGGAGGTAACAGATACGCAGTATTTT.

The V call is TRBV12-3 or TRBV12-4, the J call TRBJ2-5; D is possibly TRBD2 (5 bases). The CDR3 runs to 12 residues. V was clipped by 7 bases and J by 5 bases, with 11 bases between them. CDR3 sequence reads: CASTWTGETQYF. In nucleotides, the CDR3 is TGTGCCAGCACGTGGACGGGGGAGACCCAGTACTTC.

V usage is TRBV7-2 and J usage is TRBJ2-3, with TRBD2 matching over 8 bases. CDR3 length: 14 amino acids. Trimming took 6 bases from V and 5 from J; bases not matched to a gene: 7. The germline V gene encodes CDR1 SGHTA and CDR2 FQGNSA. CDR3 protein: CASSSGTQQDTQYF. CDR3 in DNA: TGTGCCAGCAGTAGCGGGACCCAGCAAGATACGCAGTATTTT.

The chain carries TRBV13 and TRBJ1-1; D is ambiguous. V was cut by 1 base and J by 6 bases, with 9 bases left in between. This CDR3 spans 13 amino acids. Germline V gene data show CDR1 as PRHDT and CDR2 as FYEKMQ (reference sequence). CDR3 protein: CASSLDTSPEAFF. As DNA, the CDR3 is TGTGCCAGCAGCTTAGACACGAGCCCTGAAGCTTTCTTT.

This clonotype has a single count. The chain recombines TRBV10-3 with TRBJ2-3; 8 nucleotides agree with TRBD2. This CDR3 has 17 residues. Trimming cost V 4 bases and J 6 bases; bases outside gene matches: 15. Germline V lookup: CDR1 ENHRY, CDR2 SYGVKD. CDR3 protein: CAISAGRGGRPADTQYF. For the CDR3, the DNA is TGTGCCATCAGTGCGGGACGGGGGGGCCGCCCTGCGGATACGCAGTATTTT.

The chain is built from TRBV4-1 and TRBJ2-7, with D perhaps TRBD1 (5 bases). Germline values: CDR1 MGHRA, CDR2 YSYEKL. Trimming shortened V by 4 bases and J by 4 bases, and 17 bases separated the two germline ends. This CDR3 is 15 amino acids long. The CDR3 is CASSLSDTLSYEQYF. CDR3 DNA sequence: TGCGCCAGCAGCCTATCGGACACCCTGAGTTACGAGCAGTACTTC.

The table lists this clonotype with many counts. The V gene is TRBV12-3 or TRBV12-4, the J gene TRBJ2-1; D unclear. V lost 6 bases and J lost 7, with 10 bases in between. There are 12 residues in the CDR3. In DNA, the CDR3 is TGTGCCAGCAGCCCTACCCAGAATGAGCAGTTCTTC. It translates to CASSPTQNEQFF.

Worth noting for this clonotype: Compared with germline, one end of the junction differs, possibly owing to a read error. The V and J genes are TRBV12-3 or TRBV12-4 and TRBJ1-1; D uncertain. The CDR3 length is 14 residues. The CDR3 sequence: CAGRDTSLNTEAFF. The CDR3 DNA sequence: TGTGCCGGCAGAGACACTTCCCTAAACACTGAAGCTTTCTTT.

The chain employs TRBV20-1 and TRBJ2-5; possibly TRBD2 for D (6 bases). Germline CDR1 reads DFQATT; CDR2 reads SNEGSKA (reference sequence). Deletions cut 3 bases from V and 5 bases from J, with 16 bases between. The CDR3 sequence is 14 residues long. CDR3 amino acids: CSASRDSPPETQYF. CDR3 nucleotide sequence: TGCAGTGCTAGCAGGGACTCGCCCCCGGAGACCCAGTACTTC.

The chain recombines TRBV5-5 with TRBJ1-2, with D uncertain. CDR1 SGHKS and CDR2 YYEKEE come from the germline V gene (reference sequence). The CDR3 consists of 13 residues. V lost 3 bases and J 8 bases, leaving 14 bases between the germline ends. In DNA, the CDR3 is TGTGCCAGCAGCTCCGTCGGTGCGATCGGCTACACCTTC. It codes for CASSSVGAIGYTF.

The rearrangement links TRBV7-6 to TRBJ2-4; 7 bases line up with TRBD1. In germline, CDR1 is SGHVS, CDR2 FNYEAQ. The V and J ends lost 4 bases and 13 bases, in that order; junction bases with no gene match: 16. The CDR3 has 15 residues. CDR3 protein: CASSSLIDRAGEQYF. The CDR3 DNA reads TGTGCCAGCAGCTCCTTAATAGACAGGGCGGGTGAGCAGTACTTC.

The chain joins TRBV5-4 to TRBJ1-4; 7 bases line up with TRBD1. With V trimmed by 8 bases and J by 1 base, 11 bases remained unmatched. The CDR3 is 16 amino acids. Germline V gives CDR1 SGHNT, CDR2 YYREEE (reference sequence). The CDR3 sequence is CASSPGQSGTNEKLFF. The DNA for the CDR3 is TGTGCCAGTAGCCCGGGACAGAGTGGAACTAATGAAAAACTGTTTTTT.

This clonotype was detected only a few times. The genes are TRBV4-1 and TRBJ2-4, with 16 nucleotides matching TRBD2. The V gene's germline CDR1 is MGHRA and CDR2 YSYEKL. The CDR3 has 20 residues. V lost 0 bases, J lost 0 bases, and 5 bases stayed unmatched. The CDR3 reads CASSQDVGLAGGIAKNIQYF. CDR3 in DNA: TGCGCCAGCAGCCAAGATGTGGGACTAGCGGGAGGGATAGCCAAAAACATTCAGTACTTC.

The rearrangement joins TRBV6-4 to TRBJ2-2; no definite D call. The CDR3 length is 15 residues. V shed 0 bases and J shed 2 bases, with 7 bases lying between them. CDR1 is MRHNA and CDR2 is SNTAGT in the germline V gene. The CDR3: CASSDSDSNTGELFF. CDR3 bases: TGTGCCAGCAGTGACTCAGATTCCAACACCGGGGAGCTGTTTTTT.

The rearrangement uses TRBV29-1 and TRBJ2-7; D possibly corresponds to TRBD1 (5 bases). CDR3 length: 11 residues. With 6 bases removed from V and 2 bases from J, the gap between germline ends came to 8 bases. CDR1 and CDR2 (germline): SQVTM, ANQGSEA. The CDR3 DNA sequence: TGCAGCGTCTTCAGGGCCTACGAGCAGTACTTC. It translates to CSVFRAYEQYF.

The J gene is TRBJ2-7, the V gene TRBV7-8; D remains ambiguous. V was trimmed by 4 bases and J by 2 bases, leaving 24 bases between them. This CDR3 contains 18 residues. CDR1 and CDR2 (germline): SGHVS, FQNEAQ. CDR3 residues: CASSSAPAAALKAYEQYF. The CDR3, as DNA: TGTGCCAGCAGCTCGGCACCAGCCGCGGCCCTGAAGGCCTACGAGCAGTACTTC.

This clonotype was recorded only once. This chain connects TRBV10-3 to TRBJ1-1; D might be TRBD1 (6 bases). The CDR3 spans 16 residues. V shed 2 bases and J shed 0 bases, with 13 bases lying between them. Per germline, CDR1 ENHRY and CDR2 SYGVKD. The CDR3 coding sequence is TGTGCCATCAGTGAGACTCTTGGGACACTGAACACTGAAGCTTTCTTT. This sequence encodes CAISETLGTLNTEAFF.

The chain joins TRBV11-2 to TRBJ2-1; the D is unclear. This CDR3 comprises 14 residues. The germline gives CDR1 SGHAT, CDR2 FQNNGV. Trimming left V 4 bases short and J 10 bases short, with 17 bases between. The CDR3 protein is CASSSRIGANEQFF. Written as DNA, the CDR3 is TGTGCCAGCAGCTCGAGGATAGGCGCTAACGAGCAGTTCTTC.

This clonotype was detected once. The CDR3 DNA sequence: TGTGCCAGCAGCTTGGCGCGGGCCAGGGAATATACTGAAGCTTTCTTT. Its translation: CASSLARAREYTEAFF. This chain joins TRBV5-6 and TRBJ1-1; TRBD1 might be the D (5 bases). V lost 0 bases, J lost 5 bases, and 17 bases lay in between. CDR1 SGHDT and CDR2 YYEEEE come from the germline V gene. This CDR3 is 16 amino acids long.

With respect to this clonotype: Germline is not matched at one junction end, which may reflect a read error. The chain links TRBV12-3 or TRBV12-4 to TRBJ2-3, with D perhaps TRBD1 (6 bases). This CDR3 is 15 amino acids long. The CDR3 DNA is TGTGCCAGCAGACTTCAGGGGAAGATTGCAGATATGCAGTATTTT. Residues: CASRLQGKIADMQYF.

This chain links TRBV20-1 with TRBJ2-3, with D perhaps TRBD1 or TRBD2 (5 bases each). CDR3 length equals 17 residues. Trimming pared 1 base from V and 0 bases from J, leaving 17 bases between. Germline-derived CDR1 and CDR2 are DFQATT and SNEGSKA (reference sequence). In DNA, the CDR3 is TGCAGTGCTAGAGCCCTCCGGCAGGGAGCAAGCACAGATACGCAGTATTTT. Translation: CSARALRQGASTDTQYF.